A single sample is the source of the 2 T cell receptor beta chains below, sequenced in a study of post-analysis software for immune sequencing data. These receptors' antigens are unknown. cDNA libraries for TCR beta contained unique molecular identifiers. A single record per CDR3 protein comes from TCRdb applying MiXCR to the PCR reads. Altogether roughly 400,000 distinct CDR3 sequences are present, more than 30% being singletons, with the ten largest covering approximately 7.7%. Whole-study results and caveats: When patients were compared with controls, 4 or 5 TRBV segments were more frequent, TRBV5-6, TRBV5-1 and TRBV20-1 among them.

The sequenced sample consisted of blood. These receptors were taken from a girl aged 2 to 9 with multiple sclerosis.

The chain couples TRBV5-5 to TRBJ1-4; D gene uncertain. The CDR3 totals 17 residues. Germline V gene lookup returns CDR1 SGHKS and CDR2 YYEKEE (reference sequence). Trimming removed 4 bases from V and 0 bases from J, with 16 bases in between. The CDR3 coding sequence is TGTGCCAGCAGCCCTCGCACACCGGGGACAACTAATGAAAAACTGTTTTTT. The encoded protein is CASSPRTPGTTNEKLFF.

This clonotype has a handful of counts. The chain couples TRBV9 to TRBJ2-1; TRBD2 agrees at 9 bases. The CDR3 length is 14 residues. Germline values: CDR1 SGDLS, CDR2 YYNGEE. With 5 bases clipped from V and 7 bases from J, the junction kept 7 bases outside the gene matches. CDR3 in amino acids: CASSVGTSRNEQFF. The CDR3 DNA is TGTGCCAGCAGTGTCGGGACTAGCAGGAATGAGCAGTTCTTC.